This T cell receptor (beta chain) was documented in a study of tumor-infiltrating lymphocytes in primary liver carcinoma. Study-level information: Primary liver carcinomas in the patients were surgically resected.

They got blood RNA out of unsorted whole blood and also pulled out germline DNA. The CDR3 totals 14 residues. With a constant-region primer, TCR beta cDNA was made from approximately 500 ng of total RNA. Three nested multiplex PCR rounds of slightly modified ARM-PCR generated TCR beta libraries. For around 9 cycles apiece, the opening two PCR rounds ran with TRBV1-TRBV30 forward primers and a C-beta reverse primer. TCRdb analysed the multiplex PCR reads with MiXCR anew, one entry per CDR3 protein. The sample lists 300,000 to 400,000 distinct CDR3 sequences; roughly 61% were seen once. With respect to this clonotype: Antigen specificity is unknown.

Points from the study as a whole: Tumor-adjacent and tumor-blood pairs overlapped less than tumor region pairs did. Tumors and blood were compared for top-250-clone fraction, and tumors had the significantly higher value (p = 0.039).

The sequencing sample was made of peripheral blood. V usage is TRBV12-3 or TRBV12-4 and J usage is TRBJ2-1; D might be TRBD1 or TRBD2, each matching 5 bases. The receptor was derived from a man in his forties with primary liver carcinoma and hepatitis B virus infection. CDR3 sequence (DNA): TGTGCTAGTGGTTTGGGGCTAGAGGGATGGGAGCAGTTCTTC. This sequence encodes CASGLGLEGWEQFF.